This T cell receptor beta chain was sequenced in a study of preoperative IRX-2 immunotherapy in early breast cancer. The treatment: preoperative locoregional IRX-2 cytokine immunotherapy. This phase Ib study tested locoregional IRX-2 cytokine immunotherapy given before surgery. Clones were read by immunoSEQ multiplex PCR, and TCRdb kept only the in-frame ones, dropping some. The sample lists around 13,000 clones, about nine tenths occurring once. The V gene lost 0 bases and the J gene lost 2 bases, with 5 bases spanning the gap. Germline CDR1 reads SGHRS; CDR2 reads YFSETQ. The CDR3 runs to 13 residues.

This clonotype was obtained from a human donor with breast cancer. The chain uses TRBV5-1 and TRBJ1-1; D gene uncertain. The sample was taken from a patient treated with IRX-2 immunotherapy. The CDR3 nucleotides are TGCGCCAGCAGCTTGGGGGTAAACACTGAAGCTTTCTTT. It specifies CASSLGVNTEAFF.